The entry that follows covers one T cell receptor (beta chain) sequence. As yet, its antigen is unknown. TCRdb re-derived calls from the 5' RACE reads in MiXCR, one entry per CDR3 protein. This sample carries fewer than 250,000 distinct CDR3 sequences, about 30% of them seen once, and the ten largest clones take approximately 4.4%. The V gene lost 8 bases and the J gene lost 3 bases, with 10 bases spanning the gap. This CDR3 has 13 residues. The data derive from a study of CD8 T cells in ankylosing spondylitis. The study's findings and limits: It was reported that disease-linked clones were significantly enriched in matched ankylosing spondylitis synovial fluid.

J is TRBJ2-2 and V is TRBV12-3 or TRBV12-4; D gene unclear. The source material was blood, either unsorted or a sorted T cell fraction (not recorded which). The TCR comes from a male donor with ankylosing spondylitis or in good health (not recorded which). Written as DNA, the CDR3 is TGTGCCAGCGAGGCAGGCCACACCGGGGAGCTGTTTTTT. The encoded protein is CASEAGHTGELFF.